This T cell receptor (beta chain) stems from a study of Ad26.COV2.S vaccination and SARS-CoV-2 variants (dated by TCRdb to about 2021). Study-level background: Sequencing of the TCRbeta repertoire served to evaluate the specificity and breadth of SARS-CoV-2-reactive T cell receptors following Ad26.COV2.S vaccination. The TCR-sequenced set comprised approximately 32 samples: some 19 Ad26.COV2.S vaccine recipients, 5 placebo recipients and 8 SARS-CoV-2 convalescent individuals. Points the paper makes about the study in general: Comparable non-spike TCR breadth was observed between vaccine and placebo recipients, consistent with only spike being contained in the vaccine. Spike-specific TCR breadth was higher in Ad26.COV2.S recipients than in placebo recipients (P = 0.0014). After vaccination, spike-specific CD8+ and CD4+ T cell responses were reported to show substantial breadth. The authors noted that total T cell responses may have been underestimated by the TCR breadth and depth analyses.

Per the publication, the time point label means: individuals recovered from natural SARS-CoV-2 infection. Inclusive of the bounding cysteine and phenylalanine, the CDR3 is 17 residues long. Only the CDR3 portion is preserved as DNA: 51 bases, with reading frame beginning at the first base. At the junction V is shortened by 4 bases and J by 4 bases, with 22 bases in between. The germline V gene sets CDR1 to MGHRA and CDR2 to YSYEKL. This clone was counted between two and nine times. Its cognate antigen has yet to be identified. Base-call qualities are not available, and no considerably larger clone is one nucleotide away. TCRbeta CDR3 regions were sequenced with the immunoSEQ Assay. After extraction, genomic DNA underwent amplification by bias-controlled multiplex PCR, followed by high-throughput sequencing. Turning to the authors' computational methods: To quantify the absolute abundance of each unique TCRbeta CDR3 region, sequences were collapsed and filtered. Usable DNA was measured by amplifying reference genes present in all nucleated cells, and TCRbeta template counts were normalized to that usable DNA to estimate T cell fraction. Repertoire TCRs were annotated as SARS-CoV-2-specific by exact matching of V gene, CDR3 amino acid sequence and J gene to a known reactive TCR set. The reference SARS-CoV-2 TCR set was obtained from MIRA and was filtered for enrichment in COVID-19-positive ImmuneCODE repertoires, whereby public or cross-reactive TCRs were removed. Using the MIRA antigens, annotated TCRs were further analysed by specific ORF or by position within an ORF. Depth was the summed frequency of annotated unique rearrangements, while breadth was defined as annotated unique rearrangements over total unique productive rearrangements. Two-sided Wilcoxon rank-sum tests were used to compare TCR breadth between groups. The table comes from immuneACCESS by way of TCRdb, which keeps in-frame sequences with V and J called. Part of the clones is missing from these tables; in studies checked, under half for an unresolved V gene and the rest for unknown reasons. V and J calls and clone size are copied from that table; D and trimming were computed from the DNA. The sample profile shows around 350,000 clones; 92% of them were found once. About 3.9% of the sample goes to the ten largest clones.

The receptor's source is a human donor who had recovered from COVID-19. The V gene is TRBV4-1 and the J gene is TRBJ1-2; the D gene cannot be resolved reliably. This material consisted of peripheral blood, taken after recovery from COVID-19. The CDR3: CASSPIPLRWPPYGYTF. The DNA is TGCGCCAGCAGCCCGATTCCCTTACGGTGGCCGCCCTATGGCTACACCTTC.